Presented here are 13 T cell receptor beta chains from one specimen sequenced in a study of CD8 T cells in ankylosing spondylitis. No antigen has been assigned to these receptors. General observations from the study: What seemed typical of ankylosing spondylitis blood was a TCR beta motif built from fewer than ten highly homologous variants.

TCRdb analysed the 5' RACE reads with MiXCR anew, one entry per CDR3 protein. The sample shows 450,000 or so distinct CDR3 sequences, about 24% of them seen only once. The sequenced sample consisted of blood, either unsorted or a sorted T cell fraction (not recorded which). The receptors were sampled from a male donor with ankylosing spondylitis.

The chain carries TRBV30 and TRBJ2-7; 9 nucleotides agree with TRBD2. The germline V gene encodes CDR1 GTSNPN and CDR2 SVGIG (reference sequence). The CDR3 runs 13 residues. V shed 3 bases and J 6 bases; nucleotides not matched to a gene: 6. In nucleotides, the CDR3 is TGTGCCTGGAGCCGACTAGCGGAGGTCGAGCAGTACTTC. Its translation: CAWSRLAEVEQYF.

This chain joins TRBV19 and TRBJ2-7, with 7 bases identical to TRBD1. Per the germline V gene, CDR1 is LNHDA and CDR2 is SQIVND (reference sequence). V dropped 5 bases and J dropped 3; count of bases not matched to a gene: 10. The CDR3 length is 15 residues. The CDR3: CASSEPGQSIYEQYV. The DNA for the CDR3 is TGTGCCAGTAGTGAACCGGGACAGAGCATCTACGAGCAGTACGTC.

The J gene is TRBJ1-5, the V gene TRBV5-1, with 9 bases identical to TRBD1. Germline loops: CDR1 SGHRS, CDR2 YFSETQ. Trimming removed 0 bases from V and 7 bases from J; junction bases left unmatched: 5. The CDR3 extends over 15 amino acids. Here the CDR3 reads CASSLVTGGGQPQHF. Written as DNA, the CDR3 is TGCGCCAGCAGCTTGGTAACAGGGGGCGGCCAGCCCCAGCATTTT.

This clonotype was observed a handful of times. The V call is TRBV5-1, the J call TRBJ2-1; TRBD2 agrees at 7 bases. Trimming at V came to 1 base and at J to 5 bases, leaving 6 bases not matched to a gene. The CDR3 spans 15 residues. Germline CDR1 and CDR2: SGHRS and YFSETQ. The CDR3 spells CASSLLAVTDNEQFF. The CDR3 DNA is TGCGCCAGCAGCTTGCTAGCGGTCACCGACAATGAGCAGTTCTTC.

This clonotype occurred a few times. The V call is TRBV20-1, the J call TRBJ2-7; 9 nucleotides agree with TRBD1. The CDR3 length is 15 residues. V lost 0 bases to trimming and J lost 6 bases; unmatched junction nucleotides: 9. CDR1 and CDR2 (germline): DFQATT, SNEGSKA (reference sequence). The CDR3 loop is CSARDRDRDLGEQYF. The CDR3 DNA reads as TGCAGTGCTAGAGATCGGGACAGGGATCTCGGCGAGCAGTACTTC.

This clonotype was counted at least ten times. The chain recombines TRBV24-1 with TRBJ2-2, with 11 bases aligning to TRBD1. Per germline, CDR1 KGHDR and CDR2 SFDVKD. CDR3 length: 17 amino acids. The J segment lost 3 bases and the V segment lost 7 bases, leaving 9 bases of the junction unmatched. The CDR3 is CATSPTGGQGDTGELFF. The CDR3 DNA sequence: TGTGCCACCAGCCCAACGGGGGGACAGGGGGACACCGGGGAGCTGTTTTTT.

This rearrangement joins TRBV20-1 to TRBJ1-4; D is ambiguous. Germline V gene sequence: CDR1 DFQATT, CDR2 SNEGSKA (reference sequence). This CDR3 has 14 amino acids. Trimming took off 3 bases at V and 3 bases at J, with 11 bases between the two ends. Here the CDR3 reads CSARNWGPNEKLFF. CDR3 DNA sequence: TGCAGTGCTAGGAATTGGGGTCCTAATGAAAAACTGTTTTTT.

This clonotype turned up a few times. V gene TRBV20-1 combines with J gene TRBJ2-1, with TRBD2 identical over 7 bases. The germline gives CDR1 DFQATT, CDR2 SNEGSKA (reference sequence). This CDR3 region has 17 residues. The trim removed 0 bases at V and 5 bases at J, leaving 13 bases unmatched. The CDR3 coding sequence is TGCAGTGCTAGAGATCTCGAGGGTCTAGCGGTCCACAATGAGCAGTTCTTC. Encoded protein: CSARDLEGLAVHNEQFF.

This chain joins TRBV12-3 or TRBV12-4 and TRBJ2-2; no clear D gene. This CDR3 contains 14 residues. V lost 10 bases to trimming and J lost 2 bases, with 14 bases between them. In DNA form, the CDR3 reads TGTGCCACTCGTGTGATGGGTAACACCGGGGAGCTGTTTTTT. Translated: CATRVMGNTGELFF.

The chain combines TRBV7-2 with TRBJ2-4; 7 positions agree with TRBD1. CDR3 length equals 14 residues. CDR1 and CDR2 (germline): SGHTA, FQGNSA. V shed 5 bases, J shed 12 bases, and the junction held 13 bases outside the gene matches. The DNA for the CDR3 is TGTGCCAGCAGCACATCTCTCGGGGACAGAAATCAGTACTTC. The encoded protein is CASSTSLGDRNQYF.

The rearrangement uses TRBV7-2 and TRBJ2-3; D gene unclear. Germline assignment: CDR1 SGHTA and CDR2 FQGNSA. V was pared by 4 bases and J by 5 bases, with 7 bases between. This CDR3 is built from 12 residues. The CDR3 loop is CASSWTQDTQYF. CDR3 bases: TGTGCCAGCAGCTGGACCCAAGATACGCAGTATTTT. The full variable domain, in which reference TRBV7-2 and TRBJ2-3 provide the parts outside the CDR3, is GAGVSQSPSNKVTEKGKDVELRCDPISGHTALYWYRQSLGQGLEFLIYFQGNSAPDKSGLPSDRFSAERTGGSVSTLTIQRTQQEDSAVYLCASSWTQDTQYFGPGTRLTVL.

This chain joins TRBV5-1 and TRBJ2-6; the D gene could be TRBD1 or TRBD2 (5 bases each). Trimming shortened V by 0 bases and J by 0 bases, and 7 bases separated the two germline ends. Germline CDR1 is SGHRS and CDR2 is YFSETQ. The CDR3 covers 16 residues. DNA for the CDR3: TGCGCCAGCAGCTTGGTCGGGGCCTCTGGGGCCAACGTCCTGACTTTC. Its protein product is CASSLVGASGANVLTF.

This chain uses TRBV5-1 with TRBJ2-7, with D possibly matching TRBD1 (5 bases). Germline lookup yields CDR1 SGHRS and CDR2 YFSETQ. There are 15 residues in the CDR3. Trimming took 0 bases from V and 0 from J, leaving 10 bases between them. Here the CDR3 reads CASSLDPQASYEQYV. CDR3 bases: TGCGCCAGCAGCTTGGATCCACAGGCCTCCTACGAGCAGTACGTC.